A single sample gave rise to the 15 T cell receptor beta chains below, sequenced in a study of shared clonotypes between healthy human individuals. The data were produced by immunoSEQ multiplex PCR, yet TCRdb's version contains in-frame clones alone and is incomplete. The sample has approximately 2.5 million clones, more than 85% seen once. The sequenced sample was naive CD4+ T cells from PBMCs. Documented subset: CD45RA+ positively selected. The receptors come from a young man in good health. Some clones in this sample may be carry-over from other donors' samples.

The chain is built from TRBV11-2 and TRBJ1-2; D might be TRBD1 (6 bases). CDR3 size: 15 residues. Germline V lookup: CDR1 SGHAT, CDR2 FQNNGV. The ends were cut back, 5 bases at V and 5 bases at J, with 18 bases in the middle. The CDR3 DNA reads as TGTGCCAGCAGCCCAAACCGTGGGGGCTCTTATGGCTACACCTTC. This gives the protein CASSPNRGGSYGYTF.

The rearrangement joins TRBV28 to TRBJ1-1; D ambiguous. V was trimmed by 6 bases and J by 5 bases, leaving 10 bases between them. The CDR3 totals 12 residues. Per the germline V gene, CDR1 is MDHEN and CDR2 is SYDVKM. The CDR3 spells CASSTAFTEAFF. The CDR3 nucleotides read TGTGCCAGCAGCACCGCCTTTACTGAAGCTTTCTTT.

This sequence joins TRBV5-1 and TRBJ1-4; 8 positions agree with TRBD1. In germline, CDR1 is SGHRS, CDR2 YFSETQ. The CDR3 has 17 residues. V lost 0 bases to trimming and J lost 10 bases; unmatched junction nucleotides: 14. CDR3 sequence reads: CASSLAIGRQGSGKLFF. The CDR3 bases are TGCGCCAGCAGCTTGGCCATAGGGCGACAGGGGTCGGGAAAACTGTTTTTT.

This CDR3 is CASSEQGGGITEAFF. The CDR3 coding sequence is TGTGCCAGCAGTGAGCAAGGAGGGGGGATCACTGAAGCTTTCTTT. The chain has TRBV2 and TRBJ1-1; D possibly corresponds to TRBD1 (6 bases). This CDR3 has 15 residues. Germline CDR1 is SNHLY and CDR2 is FYNNEI. Trimming removed 3 bases from V and 4 bases from J, with 15 bases in between.

The chain couples TRBV6-6 to TRBJ2-2; D is possibly TRBD1 or TRBD2 (5 bases each). This CDR3 spans 15 amino acids. Trimming pared 6 bases from V and 4 bases from J, leaving 15 bases between. CDR1 is MNHNY, CDR2 SVGAGI, per germline (reference sequence). The CDR3 protein is CASRRTEQGTGELFF. In DNA form, the CDR3 reads TGTGCCAGCAGGCGGACTGAGCAGGGCACCGGGGAGCTGTTTTTT.

About this clone itself: This sample includes further DNA sequences coding for the same CDR3. The chain's CDR3 is CASSPAGDYGYTF. CDR3 nucleotide sequence: TGTGCCAGCTCACCGGCTGGCGACTATGGCTACACCTTC. This chain links TRBV18 with TRBJ1-2; D uncertain. The CDR3 runs to 13 residues. Trimming left V 3 bases short and J 3 bases short, with 8 bases between. Germline V lookup: CDR1 KGHSH, CDR2 LQKENI.

The V and J genes are TRBV19 and TRBJ2-7; the D call may be TRBD1 or TRBD2 (5 bases each). Per the germline V gene, CDR1 is LNHDA and CDR2 is SQIVND (reference sequence). V was shortened by 3 bases and J by 2 bases, with 14 bases between the two germline ends. The CDR3 has 15 amino acids. CDR3 in DNA: TGTGCCAGTAGTATCGTATGGGGGTCTACCTACGAGCAGTACTTC. Its protein product is CASSIVWGSTYEQYF.

In this sample, this clone turned up once. This sample includes further DNA sequences coding for the same CDR3. The V and J genes are TRBV10-3 and TRBJ1-1; weak D call: TRBD1 (5 bases). Germline CDR1 and CDR2: ENHRY and SYGVKD. V lost 2 bases, J lost 4 bases, and 11 bases lay in between. This CDR3 contains 14 residues. The CDR3 loop is CAISEGQGSTEAFF. The CDR3 nucleotides are TGTGCCATCAGTGAGGGGCAGGGAAGCACTGAAGCTTTCTTT.

This rearrangement joins TRBV5-4 to TRBJ1-2; D might be TRBD1 (6 bases). The CDR3 is made up of 14 amino acids. From germline, CDR1 is SGHNT and CDR2 YYREEE (reference sequence). V was shortened by 4 bases and J by 14 bases, with 24 bases between the two germline ends. CDR3 loop: CASSGTGTGGLRTF. As DNA, the CDR3 is TGTGCCAGCAGCGGAACAGGGACTGGGGGCCTTCGAACCTTC.

This clone was picked up one time. The chain carries TRBV27 and TRBJ2-7; 7 nucleotides line up with TRBD1. CDR1 and CDR2 from the germline V gene are MNHEY and SMNVEV (reference sequence). The junction had 24 bases not matched to a gene; V was cut back by 8 bases and J by 2 bases. The CDR3 has 19 amino acids. The CDR3: CASLPWDGRAGTEPYEQYF. The CDR3 nucleotides are TGTGCCAGCCTCCCGTGGGACGGCCGAGCCGGGACAGAGCCCTACGAGCAGTACTTC.

This chain joins TRBV29-1 and TRBJ1-2, with D perhaps TRBD1 (5 bases). The CDR3 covers 12 residues. CDR1 is SQVTM, CDR2 ANQGSEA, per germline. V shed 7 bases and J shed 6 bases, with 15 bases lying between them. CDR3 region: CSGGDLGDGYTF. The CDR3 region has the DNA TGCAGCGGCGGGGACCTCGGAGATGGCTACACCTTC.

The chain joins TRBV5-1 to TRBJ2-3; D gene ambiguous. This CDR3 is 13 amino acids long. Per the germline V gene, CDR1 is SGHRS and CDR2 is YFSETQ. V lost 0 bases to trimming and J lost 14 bases, with 16 bases between them. The CDR3 is CASSLASDTKRYF. CDR3 nucleotides: TGCGCCAGCAGCTTGGCCAGTGACACCAAGCGGTATTTT.

This chain links TRBV6-1 with TRBJ1-4; tentative D call: TRBD1 (6 bases). The CDR3 contains 14 residues. V lost 6 bases to trimming and J lost 8 bases, with 16 bases between them. CDR1 MNHNS and CDR2 SASEGT come from the germline V gene. The CDR3 here is CASRGAGAGEKLFF. The CDR3 DNA sequence: TGTGCCAGCAGGGGAGCGGGGGCAGGAGAAAAACTGTTTTTT.

This sequence joins TRBV10-1 and TRBJ2-6; 7 nucleotides agree with TRBD1. V gave up 1 base and J gave up 0 bases; unmatched junction bases: 3. The CDR3 covers 17 residues. From germline, CDR1 is WNHNN and CDR2 SYGVQD (reference sequence). CDR3: CASSELDRNSGANVLTF. The DNA of the CDR3 is TGCGCCAGCAGTGAGTTGGACAGGAACTCTGGGGCCAACGTCCTGACTTTC.

About this clone: This same CDR3 is encoded by further DNA sequences in the sample. The chain employs TRBV2 and TRBJ1-2; the D is unclear. This CDR3 region has 13 residues. V was cut by 5 bases and J by 2 bases, with 9 bases left in between. The germline V gene encodes CDR1 SNHLY and CDR2 FYNNEI. CDR3 coding DNA: TGTGCCAGCAGTCCGGGCCAGAACTATGGCTACACCTTC. Protein: CASSPGQNYGYTF.